This T cell receptor (beta chain) comes out of a study of PD-1 and CTLA-4 blockade in melanoma. Germline V gene sequence: CDR1 LGHDT, CDR2 YNNKEL (reference sequence). CDR3 length: 16 residues. Trimming left V 0 bases short and J 6 bases short, with 17 bases between. TCRdb keeps only in-frame clones here, not all; method: immunoSEQ multiplex PCR. The repertoire holds approximately 17,000 clones, with around 70% as singletons. Sample: CD8+ T cells from peripheral blood, taken before anti-PD-1 treatment. The chain combines TRBV3-1 (or the pseudogene TRBV3-2) with TRBJ1-2; D might be TRBD1 (5 bases). The clonotype originates from a human donor with melanoma. The CDR3 DNA is TGTGCCAGCAGCCAAGAGTACGGGGTAAGGGGACATGGCTACACCTTC. This gives the protein CASSQEYGVRGHGYTF.